This is a list of T cell receptor beta chains from one sample in a study of cytomegalovirus exposure and HLA in healthy donors. TCRdb's copy holds only in-frame clones and misses some; the assay was immunoSEQ multiplex PCR. The sample contains over 150,000 clones, 75% to 85% of which appear only once. Sequenced sample: PBMCs. The receptor source for this set is a girl aged 10 to 17 in good health and CMV-seropositive. Each CDR3 is given with its conserved first and last residue. The order of the fields is V gene, D gene, clone size, J gene, CDR3 protein, CDR3 DNA. The D gene is left open where the match is weak. Part of the rows lack a size; the others show once, few, many or a class for expanded clones.

TRBV7-8	NA	few	TRBJ2-7	CASSSLGGLRTEQYF	TGTGCCAGCAGCTCCCTCGGCGGGCTCCGCACCGAGCAGTACTTC
TRBV10-3	TRBD2	NA	TRBJ2-7	CATFTGGNLEQYF	TGTGCCACCTTTACGGGGGGTAATCTCGAGCAGTACTTC
TRBV5-5	NA	once	TRBJ1-5	CASSLWGEGGQPQHF	TGTGCCAGCAGCTTGTGGGGGGAAGGAGGTCAGCCCCAGCATTTT
TRBV6-5	NA	NA	TRBJ1-6	CASSYGGQGNSPLHF	TGTGCCAGCAGTTATGGCGGTCAGGGGAATTCACCCCTCCACTTT
TRBV27	TRBD2	NA	TRBJ2-5	CASASWGGVFQETQYF	TGTGCCAGCGCGAGCTGGGGAGGGGTTTTCCAAGAGACCCAGTACTTC
TRBV30	NA	NA	TRBJ1-2	CAWISGLVPNYGYTF	TGTGCCTGGATTTCGGGACTCGTCCCTAACTATGGCTACACCTTC
TRBV7-6	NA	NA	TRBJ2-7	CASSLSHRSYEQYF	TGTGCCAGCAGCTTATCCCATCGGTCCTACGAGCAGTACTTC
TRBV7-2	NA	NA	TRBJ1-6	CASSQGLTNSPLHF	TGTGCCAGCAGCCAGGGACTGACAAATTCACCCCTCCACTTT
TRBV5-6	TRBD1	NA	TRBJ1-5	CASSLKGALQPQHF	TGTGCCAGCAGCCTTAAGGGGGCGTTACAGCCCCAGCATTTT
TRBV11-2	NA	NA	TRBJ2-1	CASSLVTGASYNEQFF	TGTGCCAGCAGCTTAGTAACAGGCGCATCCTACAATGAGCAGTTCTTC
TRBV4-1	NA	NA	TRBJ2-7	CASSQSSGIYEQYF	TGCGCCAGCAGCCAAAGCAGCGGAATTTACGAGCAGTACTTC
TRBV6-4	TRBD2	NA	TRBJ2-3	CASSDSAGGATTDTQYF	TGTGCCAGCAGTGACTCGGCGGGAGGGGCCACCACAGATACGCAGTATTTT
TRBV19	NA	NA	TRBJ1-6	CASTVSEDGYSPLHF	TGTGCCAGTACCGTGTCGGAGGATGGGTATTCACCCCTCCACTTT
TRBV18	NA	once	TRBJ2-3	CASSPPGVGSTDTQYF	TGTGCCAGCTCACCGCCCGGGGTGGGGAGCACAGATACGCAGTATTTT
TRBV6-6	NA	NA	TRBJ1-5	CASSYDSSEPQHF	TGTGCCAGCAGCTATGACAGTTCCGAGCCCCAGCATTTT
TRBV6-5	NA	few	TRBJ1-1	CASKHSQPNTEAFF	TGTGCCAGCAAGCACTCACAGCCTAACACTGAAGCTTTCTTT
TRBV9	NA	NA	TRBJ1-3	CASSRTGNTIYF	TGTGCCAGCAGTAGAACGGGAAACACCATATATTTT
TRBV19	NA	few	TRBJ1-4	CASSTKEGEKLFF	TGTGCCAGTAGCACAAAAGAGGGAGAAAAACTGTTTTTT
TRBV6-5	TRBD2	NA	TRBJ2-5	CASSYSTSRETQYF	TGTGCCAGCAGTTATTCGACTAGCAGGGAGACCCAGTACTTC
TRBV5-6	NA	NA	TRBJ1-4	CASSGGGLDEKLFF	TGTGCCAGCAGCGGGGGGGGACTTGATGAAAAACTGTTTTTT
TRBV5-4	TRBD1	NA	TRBJ2-7	CASSLGQGASYEQYF	TGTGCCAGCAGCTTAGGACAGGGGGCAAGCTACGAGCAGTACTTC
TRBV7-2	NA	NA	TRBJ2-2	CASSLAAGPNTGELFF	TGTGCCAGCAGCTTAGCGGCGGGACCAAACACCGGGGAGCTGTTTTTT
TRBV27	NA	once	TRBJ1-4	CASSLVATNEKLFF	TGTGCCAGCAGCCTAGTTGCAACTAATGAAAAACTGTTTTTT
TRBV6-6	NA	once	TRBJ1-2	CASSYSGGNYGYTF	TGTGCCAGCAGTTACTCGGGGGGTAACTATGGCTACACCTTC
TRBV7-6	TRBD1	NA	TRBJ2-2	CASSKTGGAANTGELFF	TGTGCCAGCAGCAAGACAGGGGGCGCCGCGAACACCGGGGAGCTGTTTTTT
TRBV7-8	TRBD2	NA	TRBJ2-1	CASSPGLAGSPVNEQFF	TGTGCCAGCAGCCCAGGACTAGCGGGGTCGCCGGTAAATGAGCAGTTCTTC
TRBV23-1	TRBD1	NA	TRBJ1-5	CAKYQGDGNQPQHF	TGCGCCAAATATCAGGGGGATGGCAATCAGCCCCAGCATTTT
TRBV7-6	NA	NA	TRBJ1-6	CASSYTGNSPLHF	TGTGCCAGCAGCTATACAGGGAATTCACCCCTCCACTTT
TRBV19	TRBD2	NA	TRBJ2-3	CASRVGGGTDTQYF	TGTGCCAGTAGGGTGGGGGGGGGCACAGATACGCAGTATTTT
TRBV7-9	NA	once	TRBJ2-3	CASSIGVGQPSTDTQYF	TGTGCCAGCAGCATAGGGGTTGGACAGCCATCCACAGATACGCAGTATTTT
TRBV15	NA	once	TRBJ1-2	CATSRSPDRTNYGYTF	TGTGCCACCAGCAGGAGTCCCGACAGAACTAACTATGGCTACACCTTC
TRBV10-3	TRBD2	NA	TRBJ2-3	CAISQRERDTQYF	TGTGCCATCAGTCAGCGGGAGCGAGATACGCAGTATTTT
TRBV28	NA	NA	TRBJ2-7	CASSLAGLNEQYF	TGTGCCAGCAGTTTAGCGGGGCTCAACGAGCAGTACTTC
TRBV11-2	TRBD2	NA	TRBJ2-3	CASSATSGGNTDTQYF	TGTGCCAGCAGCGCAACTAGCGGGGGGAACACAGATACGCAGTATTTT